The source of this TCR beta chain is a study of vaccination and CD4 T cells after COVID-19. At the level of the study: Cultures that served as controls received a CEFX pool, an HIV-1 Nef pool, or no peptide.

Treatment meaning: approximately nine-day PBMC culture with coronavirus spike peptide pools or control peptides (ViraFEST assay). Findings and limits, study-wide: It was found that, in convalescent patients, 304 of 307 vaccine-specific clones were spike mono-reactive.

On this clonotype itself: Antigen: not known. Compared with germline, one end of the junction differs, possibly owing to a read error.

An Oncomine TCR Beta short-read assay was used to sequence the DNA from cultured CD4+ T cells. Investigators obtained genomic DNA by extraction from cultured CD4+ T cells. TCRdb re-analysed the PCR reads in MiXCR, keeping a single row per CDR3 protein. Of 10,000 to 15,000 distinct CDR3 sequences listed, 45% to 60% are singletons. CDR3 size: 18 residues. From germline, CDR1 is SNHLY and CDR2 FYNNEI. The sample taken for sequencing was CD4+ T cells from blood, cultured in vitro. This sequence originates from a human donor who had recovered from COVID-19. The chain has TRBV2 and TRBJ2-7, with a weak D call TRBD1 (6 bases). Written as DNA, the CDR3 is TGTGCCAGCAGTTTAACCCTTGGTTCCGGGACAAGGACCTATGAGCAGTACTTC. Translation gives CASSLTLGSGTRTYEQYF.